This is a list of T cell receptor beta chains from one sample in a study of blood T cell repertoires in COVID-19. The repertoire was sequenced with immunoSEQ multiplex PCR; TCRdb's copy has only in-frame clones and lacks some. Of 230,000 or so clones in the sample, about 90% were seen once. Sequencing was done on a sample of peripheral blood. These receptors came from a man aged 35-49 years with active or convalescent COVID-19. Both conserved end residues are part of each CDR3. Fields, in order: J gene, D gene, CDR3 length, clone size, V gene, CDR3 DNA, CDR3 protein. D genes are given only for firm matches. Clone size is stated in some rows and not others, as once, few, many or a class when expanded.

j_call: TRBJ2-1; d_call: TRBD1; cdr3_length: 14; clone_size: NA; v_call: TRBV12-5; cdr3_nt: TGTGCTAGTGGACTTTGGGACAGGTTCAATGAGCAGTTCTTC; cdr3_aa: CASGLWDRFNEQFF
j_call: TRBJ2-7; d_call: NA; cdr3_length: 14; clone_size: NA; v_call: TRBV7-3; cdr3_nt: TGTGCCAGCAGCCCCTCGGGTTTGCTCGACGAGCAGTACTTC; cdr3_aa: CASSPSGLLDEQYF
j_call: TRBJ1-1; d_call: NA; cdr3_length: 13; clone_size: few; v_call: TRBV10-3; cdr3_nt: TGTGCCACCAGGCTCTTAGGGGGAACTGAAGCTTTCTTT; cdr3_aa: CATRLLGGTEAFF
j_call: TRBJ1-1; d_call: NA; cdr3_length: 15; clone_size: NA; v_call: TRBV7-9; cdr3_nt: TGTGCCAGCAGCCCCAGAGGATCGACGCGGACTGAAGCTTTCTTT; cdr3_aa: CASSPRGSTRTEAFF
j_call: TRBJ2-3; d_call: TRBD2; cdr3_length: 16; clone_size: NA; v_call: TRBV28; cdr3_nt: TGTGCCAGCAGGCCCACGGGACTAGCGTTAGGAGATACGCAGTATTTT; cdr3_aa: CASRPTGLALGDTQYF
j_call: TRBJ2-7; d_call: NA; cdr3_length: 15; clone_size: NA; v_call: TRBV12-5; cdr3_nt: TGTGCTAGTGGTCTCACACCCTTCCGTTCCTACGAGCAGTACTTC; cdr3_aa: CASGLTPFRSYEQYF
j_call: TRBJ1-1; d_call: NA; cdr3_length: 16; clone_size: once; v_call: TRBV18; cdr3_nt: TGTGCCAGCTCACCAATCTCGGGGAAAATGAACACTGAAGCTTTCTTT; cdr3_aa: CASSPISGKMNTEAFF
j_call: TRBJ1-3; d_call: NA; cdr3_length: 14; clone_size: NA; v_call: TRBV24-1; cdr3_nt: TGTGCCACCAGCTCGGGGGGGGCTGAGAACACCATATATTTT; cdr3_aa: CATSSGGAENTIYF
j_call: TRBJ2-3; d_call: TRBD1; cdr3_length: 18; clone_size: NA; v_call: TRBV6-1; cdr3_nt: TGTGCCAGCAGTGAAGCCCAAAACCACAGGGGGTTGTCAGATACGCAGTATTTT; cdr3_aa: CASSEAQNHRGLSDTQYF
j_call: TRBJ2-7; d_call: TRBD2; cdr3_length: 18; clone_size: NA; v_call: TRBV14; cdr3_nt: TGTGCCAGCAGCCATCTTGGAGGACTAGCGGGGAAAATATACGAGCAGTACTTC; cdr3_aa: CASSHLGGLAGKIYEQYF
j_call: TRBJ1-4; d_call: NA; cdr3_length: 16; clone_size: NA; v_call: TRBV27; cdr3_nt: TGTGCCAGCAGTTCCCCGGGACTAGACGGAAACGAAAAACTGTTTTTT; cdr3_aa: CASSSPGLDGNEKLFF
j_call: TRBJ2-3; d_call: NA; cdr3_length: 13; clone_size: once; v_call: TRBV5-4; cdr3_nt: TGTGCCAGCAGCTCCCGGGTGACAGATACGCAGTATTTT; cdr3_aa: CASSSRVTDTQYF
j_call: TRBJ1-2; d_call: NA; cdr3_length: 16; clone_size: NA; v_call: TRBV7-9; cdr3_nt: TGTGCCAGCAGCCTAAAGGAGGAGAGGGATGGCTATGGCTACACCTTC; cdr3_aa: CASSLKEERDGYGYTF